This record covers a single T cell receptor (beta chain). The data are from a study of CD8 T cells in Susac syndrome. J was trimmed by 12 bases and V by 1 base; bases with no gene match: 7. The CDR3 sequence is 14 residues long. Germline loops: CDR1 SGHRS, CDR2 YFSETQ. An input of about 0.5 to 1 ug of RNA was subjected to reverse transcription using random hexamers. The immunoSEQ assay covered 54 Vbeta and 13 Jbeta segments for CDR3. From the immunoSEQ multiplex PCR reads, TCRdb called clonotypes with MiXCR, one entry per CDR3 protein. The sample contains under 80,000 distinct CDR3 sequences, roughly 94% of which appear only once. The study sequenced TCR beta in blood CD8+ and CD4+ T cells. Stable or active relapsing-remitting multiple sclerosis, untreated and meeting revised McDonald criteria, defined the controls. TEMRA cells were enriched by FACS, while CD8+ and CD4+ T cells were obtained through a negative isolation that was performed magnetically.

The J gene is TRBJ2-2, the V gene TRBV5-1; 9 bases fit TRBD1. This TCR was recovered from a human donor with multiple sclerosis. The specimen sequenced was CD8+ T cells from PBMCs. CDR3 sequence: CASSLFRTGEKLFF. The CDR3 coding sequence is TGCGCCAGCAGCTTGTTCCGGACAGGGGAAAAGCTGTTTTTT.